Following are 20 T cell receptor beta chains from one sample sequenced in a study of T cells in women clearing cervical HPV infection. TCRdb keeps only in-frame clones here, not all; method: immunoSEQ multiplex PCR. The sample totals fewer than 30,000 clones. The source material was blood buffy coat. The receptors here all came from a woman aged 18 to 75 with a cervical HPV16 infection that either progressed to CIN3+ or cleared (not recorded which).

As concerns this clone: Read sequence stops 3 residues before the CDR3 end, and the germline J gene provides the missing end. The rearrangement links TRBV25-1 to TRBJ2-6; D is ambiguous. V was shortened by 6 bases and J by 0 bases, with 9 bases between the two germline ends. The CDR3 totals 15 residues. Germline V gene lookup returns CDR1 MGHDK and CDR2 SYGVNS. CDR3 in amino acids: CASSLEHSGANVLTF. The DNA read from the CDR3 is TGTGCCAGCAGCCTCGAGCACTCTGGGGCCAACGTC. Complete variable domain (other parts from reference TRBV25-1 and TRBJ2-6): EADIYQTPRYLVIGTGKKITLECSQTMGHDKMYWYQQDPGMELHLIHYSYGVNSTEKGDLSSESTVSRIRTEHFPLTLESARPSHTSQYLCASSLEHSGANVLTFGAGSRLTVL.

CDR3 residues: CSALQEYEQYF. The CDR3 DNA, read in part, is TGCAGTGCACTACAAGAGTACGAG. The V call is TRBV20-1, the J call TRBJ2-7; no reliable D call. The read terminates 3 residues before the CDR3 end, so the remaining end is supplied by the germline J gene. This CDR3 has 11 amino acids. V lost 6 bases and J lost 4, with 10 bases in between. CDR1 and CDR2 (germline): DFQATT, SNEGSKA (reference sequence).

Comment on this clone: The read halts 3 residues ahead of the CDR3 end, with the missing end drawn from the germline J gene. The V call is TRBV30, the J call TRBJ2-3, with 8 bases fitting TRBD2. In germline, CDR1 is GTSNPN, CDR2 SVGIG (reference sequence). CDR3 length equals 15 residues. Partial CDR3 DNA: TGTGCCTGGAGTGCAGACGGCGGGGGGCCTCAGCCG. Protein sequence: CAWSADGGGPQP. The complete CDR3 protein is CAWSADGGGPQPQYF.

In the case of this clone: The CDR3 is cut off 3 residues early in the read; its end comes from the germline J gene. The chain carries TRBV5-1 and TRBJ2-7, with 9 bases that match TRBD1. V dropped 3 bases and J dropped 3; count of bases not matched to a gene: 4. The CDR3 loop spans 14 amino acids. Per germline, CDR1 SGHRS and CDR2 YFSETQ. The CDR3 reads CASSSSGQGYEQYF. The sequenced part of the CDR3 DNA is TGCGCCAGCAGCTCGTCGGGACAGGGCTACGAG.

About this clone: The read terminates 3 residues ahead of where the CDR3 ends, so the germline J gene completes it. This chain uses TRBV7-3 with TRBJ2-1; D remains ambiguous. The V gene's germline CDR1 is SGHTA and CDR2 FQGTGA. Trimming removed 0 bases from V and 6 bases from J, with 12 bases in between. CDR3 length equals 15 residues. The CDR3: CASSLTETARNEQFF. The CDR3 DNA, read in part, is TGTGCCAGCAGCTTAACGGAGACTGCCCGCAATGAG.

Concerning this clone: The read finishes 3 residues shy of the CDR3 end, and the germline J gene is used to complete it. This rearrangement joins TRBV6-1 to TRBJ2-3, with D possibly matching TRBD1 (5 bases). This CDR3 has 16 amino acids. V gave up 2 bases and J gave up 4 bases, with 16 bases separating them. The germline gives CDR1 MNHNS, CDR2 SASEGT. This chain's CDR3 is CASSETPGRVADTQYF. Incomplete CDR3 DNA: TGTGCCAGCAGTGAAACTCCGGGCAGGGTGGCAGATACG.

About this clone: The read gets to within 3 residues of the CDR3 end, and the germline J gene fills in the rest. V is TRBV19 and J is TRBJ2-7; 11 positions match TRBD1. Trimming cost V 4 bases and J 3 bases; bases outside gene matches: 2. Germline CDR1 is LNHDA and CDR2 is SQIVND (reference sequence). This CDR3 has 14 amino acids. CDR3 sequence: CASSTDRGLYEQYF. The sequenced CDR3 bases are TGTGCCAGTAGTACGGACAGGGGGCTCTACGAG.

Regarding this clone: The CDR3 end lies 3 residues beyond the end of the read and is filled in from the germline J gene. The chain recombines TRBV4-2 with TRBJ2-3; 11 bases are shared with TRBD2. V lost 6 bases and J lost 1; bases outside the gene matches: 6. The CDR3 runs to 16 residues. Germline CDR1 LGHNA, CDR2 YNFKEQ. Here the CDR3 reads CASSVYSGRGTDTQYF. The sequenced part of the CDR3 DNA is TGTGCCAGCAGTGTCTATAGCGGGAGGGGCACAGATACG.

Regarding this clone: The read falls 3 residues short of the CDR3 end, and the missing part is taken from the germline J gene. The chain joins TRBV18 to TRBJ1-3; tentative D call: TRBD1 (6 bases). V gave up 3 bases and J gave up 6 bases, with 15 bases separating them. CDR3 length: 15 amino acids. Germline V gene sequence: CDR1 KGHSH, CDR2 LQKENI. CDR3: CASSPPGQWVNTIYF. The CDR3 bases that were read are TGTGCCAGCTCACCCCCCGGACAGTGGGTAAACACC.

In regard to this clone: The CDR3 extends 3 residues past the end of the read, so its final part is completed from the germline J gene. The chain is built from TRBV2 and TRBJ1-2, with D hard to call. There are 14 residues in the CDR3. V lost 6 bases, J lost 0 bases, and 11 bases lay in between. Germline V gene data show CDR1 as SNHLY and CDR2 as FYNNEI. The CDR3 spells CASSAIISNYGYTF. The CDR3 bases that were read are TGTGCCAGCAGCGCTATTATATCTAACTATGGC.

Comment on this clone: With the read ending 3 residues before the CDR3 end, the germline J gene is used to fill in that end. The V gene is TRBV7-2, the J gene TRBJ2-7, with TRBD1 matching 10 bases. CDR1 is SGHTA and CDR2 is FQGNSA in the germline V gene. Unmatched junction bases numbered 4, after V lost 1 base and J lost 4 bases. This CDR3 spans 15 amino acids. The CDR3 spells CASSLGQGARYEQYF. The part of the CDR3 DNA that was read is TGTGCCAGCAGCTTAGGACAGGGGGCTAGGTACGAG.

Turning to this clone: Read coverage stops 3 residues before the CDR3 terminus; the germline J gene supplies the remainder. This chain uses TRBV7-9 with TRBJ2-7; D perhaps matches TRBD2 (5 bases). Trimming took 4 bases from V and 3 from J, leaving 7 bases between them. Germline CDR1 reads SEHNR; CDR2 reads FQNEAQ (reference sequence). The length of the CDR3 is 12 residues. Partial CDR3 DNA: TGTGCCAGCAGCTCAGGACTCTACGAG. This codes for CASSSGLYE. The whole CDR3 reads CASSSGLYEQYF.

A word on this clone: The read finishes 3 residues shy of the CDR3 end, and the germline J gene is used to complete it. This rearrangement joins TRBV11-2 to TRBJ1-5, with no clear D. CDR1 SGHAT and CDR2 FQNNGV come from the germline V gene. Trimming left V 1 base short and J 4 bases short, with 8 bases between. This CDR3 is built from 14 residues. The part of the CDR3 DNA that was read is TGTGCCAGCAGCTTAGCTGCCAGGAATCAGCCC. Its protein is CASSLAARNQP. The complete CDR3 reads CASSLAARNQPQHF.

The covered CDR3 bases are TGTGCCAGCAGCTTAAACAGTTTCTCTGGAAACACC. This sequence encodes CASSLNSFSGNT. The complete CDR3 sequence is CASSLNSFSGNTIYF. The genes are TRBV5-6 and TRBJ1-3; D gene ambiguous. Coverage ceases 3 residues before the CDR3 finishes, and the germline J gene fills in the end. Germline V gene data show CDR1 as SGHDT and CDR2 as YYEEEE. V was cut by 2 bases and J by 0 bases, with 9 bases left in between. The CDR3 extends over 15 amino acids.

As for this clone: The read ends 3 residues shy of where the CDR3 ends; the end is completed using the germline J gene. The chain couples TRBV6-1 to TRBJ1-1; maybe TRBD1 (5 bases). Looked up from germline, CDR1 is MNHNS and CDR2 is SASEGT. V shed 2 bases and J shed 4 bases, with 11 bases lying between them. This CDR3 is built from 14 residues. The CDR3 spells CASSEPQGGTEAFF. The sequenced CDR3 bases are TGTGCCAGCAGTGAACCCCAGGGTGGCACTGAA.

With regard to this clone: The read falls 3 residues short of the CDR3 end, and the missing part is taken from the germline J gene. The gene calls are TRBV30 and TRBJ1-6; tentative D call: TRBD1 (5 bases). V lost 1 base to trimming and J lost 8 bases, with 15 bases between them. Looked up from germline, CDR1 is GTSNPN and CDR2 is SVGIG (reference sequence). The CDR3 sequence is 15 residues long. The CDR3 region is CAWSGNQGGDSPLHF. The sequenced part of the CDR3 DNA is TGTGCCTGGAGTGGGAACCAGGGTGGCGATTCACCC.

As for this clone: The read ends 3 residues early relative to the CDR3; the germline J gene fills the gap. The chain employs TRBV5-1 and TRBJ1-4; D is possibly TRBD1 (5 bases). This CDR3 is 16 amino acids long. Germline V CDR1 and CDR2: SGHRS, YFSETQ. Here the CDR3 reads CASRDIRSSYNSPLFF. CDR3 bases read: TGCGCCAGCAGGGACATAAGGAGCTCCTATAATTCACCA. Full variable domain (remainder filled in from reference TRBV5-1 and TRBJ1-4): KAGVTQTPRYLIKTRGQQVTLSCSPISGHRSVSWYQQTPGQGLQFLFEYFSETQRNKGNFPGRFSGRQFSNSRSEMNVSTLELGDSALYLCASRDIRSSYNSPLFFGSGTQLSVL.

Details on this clone: The CDR3 end is not reached by the read, which stops 3 residues before it; the germline J gene fills it in. The V call is TRBV18, the J call TRBJ1-4, with D maybe TRBD1 (5 bases). The CDR3 spans 16 residues. Trimming left V 0 bases short and J 6 bases short, with 14 bases between. Germline V gives CDR1 KGHSH, CDR2 LQKENI. CDR3 DNA (partial): TGTGCCAGCTCACCACCGGTGGGGGGATTGGATGAAAAA. This translates into CASSPPVGGLDEK. The complete CDR3 reads CASSPPVGGLDEKLFF.

With regard to this clone: The sequenced fragment ends 3 residues before the CDR3 boundary, so the rest is inferred from the germline J gene. The chain carries TRBV20-1 and TRBJ1-4; TRBD1 might be the D (6 bases). V was shortened by 3 bases and J by 8 bases, with 10 bases between the two germline ends. In germline, CDR1 is DFQATT, CDR2 SNEGSKA (reference sequence). The CDR3 has 12 residues. Incomplete CDR3 DNA: TGCAGTGCTAGGAACAGGGACGAAAAA. Its translation: CSARNRDEK. The whole CDR3 protein is CSARNRDEKLFF.

The CDR3 region is CASRATGTSGEGGNEQFF. Incomplete CDR3 DNA: TGCGCCAGCAGAGCAACTGGGACTAGCGGCGAGGGTGGGAATGAG. This chain joins TRBV5-1 and TRBJ2-1, with 11 bases that match TRBD2. The read gets to within 3 residues of the CDR3 end, and the germline J gene fills in the rest. The germline gives CDR1 SGHRS, CDR2 YFSETQ. Germline trimming cut 5 bases from V and 7 bases from J; bases unmatched to any gene: 17. The CDR3 is made up of 18 amino acids.